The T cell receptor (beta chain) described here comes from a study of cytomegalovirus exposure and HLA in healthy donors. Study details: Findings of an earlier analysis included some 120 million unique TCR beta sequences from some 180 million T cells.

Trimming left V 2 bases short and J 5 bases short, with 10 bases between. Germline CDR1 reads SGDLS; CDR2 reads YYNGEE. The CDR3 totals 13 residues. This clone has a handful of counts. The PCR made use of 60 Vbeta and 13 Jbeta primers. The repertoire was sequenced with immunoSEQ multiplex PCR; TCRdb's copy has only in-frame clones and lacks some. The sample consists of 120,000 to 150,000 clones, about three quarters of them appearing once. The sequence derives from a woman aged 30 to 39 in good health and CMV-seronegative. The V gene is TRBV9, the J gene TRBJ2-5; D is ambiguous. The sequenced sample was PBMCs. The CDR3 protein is CASSVPGSETQYF. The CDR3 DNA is TGTGCCAGCAGCGTTCCCGGTTCGGAGACCCAGTACTTC.